This record looks at one T cell receptor (beta chain) sequence and its context. Its binding antigen is unknown. There are no base qualities to consult, and no much larger clone falls within one base. The data derive from a study of T cell changes during pregnancy in multiple sclerosis (dated by TCRdb to the late 2010s). Regarding the research as a whole: In women with multiple sclerosis, the researchers looked at how the T cell repertoire shifted as pregnancy progressed.

Library preparation used the immunoSEQ multiplex PCR assay. As stored in TCRdb, this immuneACCESS dataset retains in-frame rearrangements with V and J assigned. A fraction of the clones does not appear; measured against another copy, unresolved V genes explain less than half of the discrepancy, and the remainder lacks a known reason. This sample is represented by tens of thousands of clones; less than 90% of them were singletons. The ten largest clonotypes hold 0.55% to 0.75% of the sample. The specimen was CD4+ T cells from peripheral blood mononuclear cells, collected before pregnancy. This clonotype was sampled from a female donor with multiple sclerosis, enrolled in a pregnancy study.

The CDR3 corresponds to CASSIGNPGVNGELFF. The nucleotide sequence reads as follows: TGTGCCAGTAGTATAGGTAATCCAGGTGTGAACGGGGAGCTGTTTTTT. The rearranged chain carries TRBV19 and TRBJ2-2; too little of a D gene remains to name it. The germline V gene (reference sequence) yields LNHDA for CDR1 and SQIVND for CDR2. Cut back by 1 base and 7 bases, the V and J ends lie 16 bases apart. CDR3 length: 16 amino acids, cysteine to phenylalanine. Kept here is only the CDR3 DNA, which spans 48 bases and is read in frame from base 1.